This TCR beta chain is drawn from a study of shared clonotypes between healthy human individuals. Libraries were prepared by immunoSEQ multiplex PCR; TCRdb keeps only in-frame clonotypes and omits some of them. This sample carries some 2,100,000 clones, approximately 94% of them seen once, and the ten largest clones take around 0.13%. CDR3 length: 16 residues. CDR1 and CDR2 from the germline V gene are MNHNS and SASEGT. The V gene lost 4 bases and the J gene lost 0 bases, with 13 bases spanning the gap. The chain joins TRBV6-1 to TRBJ1-3, with D hard to call. This sequence originates from a man aged 18-30 years in good health. Sequencing used naive CD4+ T cells sorted from blood. The subset: CD45RA+ positively selected. Here the CDR3 reads CASSAYSVYSGNTIYF. The DNA of the CDR3 is TGTGCCAGCAGTGCCTACAGTGTATACTCTGGAAACACCATATATTTT.